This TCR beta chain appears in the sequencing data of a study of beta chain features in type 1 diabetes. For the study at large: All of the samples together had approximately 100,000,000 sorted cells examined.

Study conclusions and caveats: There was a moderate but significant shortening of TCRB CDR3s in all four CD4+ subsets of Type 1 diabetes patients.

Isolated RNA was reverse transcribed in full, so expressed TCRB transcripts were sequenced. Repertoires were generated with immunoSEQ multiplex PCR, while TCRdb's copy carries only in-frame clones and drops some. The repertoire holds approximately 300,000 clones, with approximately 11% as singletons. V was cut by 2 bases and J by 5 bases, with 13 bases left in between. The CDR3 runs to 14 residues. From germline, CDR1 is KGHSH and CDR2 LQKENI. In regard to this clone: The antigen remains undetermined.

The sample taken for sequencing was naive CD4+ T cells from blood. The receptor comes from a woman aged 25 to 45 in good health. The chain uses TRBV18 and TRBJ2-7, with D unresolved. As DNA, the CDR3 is TGTGCCAGCTCACCAGCCCGGAATGCGGACGAGCAGTACTTC. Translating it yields CASSPARNADEQYF.